This T cell receptor beta chain was retrieved from a study of T-cell memory formation after mild COVID-19. This clonotype came up a few times. Its antigen is still unknown. TCRdb reprocessed the 5' RACE reads via MiXCR and lists one record per CDR3 protein. This sample has 100,000 or so distinct CDR3 sequences, with more than 9.5% found just once. Germline CDR1 KGHSH, CDR2 LQKENI. After removal of 0 bases from V and 1 base from J, the junction contained 1 base not matched to a gene. The CDR3 is 15 amino acids. Study observations and caveats: Second-wave clones peaking on day 37 lacked confirmed SARS-CoV-2 specificity. While clones contracting from day 15 to 85 were balanced between CD4 and CD8, later expanders leaned CD4+.

This TCR was recovered from a man younger than 35 who had mild COVID-19 (a few samples of this study predate the infection). Cell type and time point are not known. The chain recombines TRBV18 with TRBJ2-7, with 9 nucleotides matching TRBD1. The sequencing input was PBMCs or a T cell subset sorted from them (not recorded which). The CDR3: CASSPPGQGSYEQYF. CDR3 nucleotide sequence: TGTGCCAGCTCACCACCAGGACAGGGGTCCTACGAGCAGTACTTC.